Below, 25 T cell receptor beta chains from the same sample are listed, as sequenced in a study of T-cell memory formation after mild COVID-19. In TCRdb, the 5' RACE reads were re-called with MiXCR into one record per CDR3 protein. The table lists about 130,000 distinct CDR3 sequences, 5% to 6.5% of them singletons. Specimen: PBMCs or a T cell subset sorted from them (not recorded which). The receptors originated from an adult woman who had mild COVID-19 (a few samples of this study predate the infection). Cell type and time point are not known.

This clonotype occurred a few times. This chain connects TRBV27 to TRBJ2-2; TRBD1 or TRBD2 may be the D gene (5 bases each). There are 15 residues in the CDR3. Germline-derived CDR1 and CDR2 are MNHEY and SMNVEV (reference sequence). Trimming stripped 6 bases from V and 3 bases from J, with 14 bases between. CDR3 region: CASSPSGTHTGELFF. The DNA for the CDR3 is TGTGCCAGCAGCCCGTCCGGGACCCACACCGGGGAGCTGTTTTTT.

The rearrangement links TRBV20-1 to TRBJ2-1; 9 bases agree with TRBD2. With 1 base clipped from V and 7 bases from J, the junction kept 5 bases outside the gene matches. The CDR3 runs 14 residues. The germline CDR1 and CDR2 sequences are DFQATT and SNEGSKA (reference sequence). The CDR3: CSARGGGDGNEQFF. DNA for the CDR3: TGCAGTGCTAGAGGCGGGGGGGACGGAAATGAGCAGTTCTTC.

The chain couples TRBV5-6 to TRBJ2-6; D call uncertain. From germline, CDR1 is SGHDT and CDR2 YYEEEE. Trimming stripped 1 base from V and 0 bases from J, with 11 bases between. The CDR3 length is 17 residues. In nucleotides, the CDR3 is TGTGCCAGCAGCTTGAAGGTGGATCCCTCTGGGGCCAACGTCCTGACTTTC. Its protein is CASSLKVDPSGANVLTF.

The chain has TRBV20-1 and TRBJ1-1; no reliable D call. Germline-derived CDR1 and CDR2 are DFQATT and SNEGSKA (reference sequence). This CDR3 region has 12 residues. V lost 3 bases, J lost 7 bases, and 12 bases lay in between. This CDR3 reads CSASLRQLEAFF. CDR3 DNA: TGCAGTGCTAGTCTTCGGCAGCTTGAAGCTTTCTTT.

Only a few counts were recorded for this clonotype. The V gene is TRBV7-9, the J gene TRBJ1-5, with D possibly matching TRBD1 (6 bases). CDR3 size: 19 residues. V was pared by 3 bases and J by 2 bases, with 23 bases between. Germline V gene lookup returns CDR1 SEHNR and CDR2 FQNEAQ (reference sequence). This chain's CDR3 is CASSFSYIGQPRGNQPQHF. The CDR3 DNA reads TGTGCCAGCAGCTTTTCTTACATCGGACAGCCTCGTGGCAATCAGCCCCAGCATTTT.

This clonotype occurred a few times. The CDR3 spells CASSQEWGAFF. DNA for the CDR3: TGTGCCAGCAGCCAAGAATGGGGAGCTTTCTTT. The chain links TRBV4-2 to TRBJ1-1, with no clear D. The V gene lost 0 bases and the J gene lost 10 bases, with 6 bases spanning the gap. This CDR3 has 11 amino acids. CDR1 and CDR2 from the germline V gene are LGHNA and YNFKEQ.

This clonotype has only a few counts. This chain joins TRBV20-1 and TRBJ2-6; D not resolved. From germline, CDR1 is DFQATT and CDR2 SNEGSKA (reference sequence). V gave up 6 bases and J gave up 0 bases, with 6 bases separating them. This CDR3 has 13 amino acids. The CDR3 loop reads CSARTSGANVLTF. Written as DNA, the CDR3 is TGCAGTGCCAGGACCTCTGGGGCCAACGTCCTGACTTTC.

The chain is built from TRBV12-3 or TRBV12-4 and TRBJ2-3, with D uncertain. V lost 3 bases, J lost 1 base, and 5 bases lay in between. The CDR3 is made up of 13 amino acids. This CDR3 reads CASSFTGTDTQYF. The CDR3 nucleotides read TGTGCCAGCAGTTTCACCGGCACAGATACGCAGTATTTT.

The chain joins TRBV29-1 to TRBJ1-5, with TRBD1 matching 7 bases. Germline V CDR1 and CDR2: SQVTM, ANQGSEA. This CDR3 spans 13 amino acids. The V segment lost 4 bases and the J segment 6 bases; nucleotides outside the gene matches: 6. The CDR3 loop is CSVGQGPGQPQHF. The CDR3 DNA reads as TGCAGCGTTGGACAGGGACCCGGTCAGCCCCAGCATTTT.

There are many counts of this clonotype. J is TRBJ1-1 and V is TRBV5-6; D not resolved. This CDR3 comprises 14 residues. Deletions cut 2 bases from V and 3 bases from J, with 11 bases between. In germline, CDR1 is SGHDT, CDR2 YYEEEE. CDR3 coding DNA: TGTGCCAGCAGCTTAAACCGGGGAGACACTGAAGCTTTCTTT. The encoded protein is CASSLNRGDTEAFF.

This clonotype was observed many times. The chain is built from TRBV24-1 and TRBJ1-1; D is uncertain. The CDR3 runs to 18 residues. The V gene's germline CDR1 is KGHDR and CDR2 SFDVKD. Trimming shortened V by 0 bases and J by 5 bases, and 21 bases separated the two germline ends. The chain's CDR3 is CATSDLQGSPFLATEAFF. The CDR3 DNA sequence: TGTGCCACCAGTGATTTGCAAGGGTCACCGTTTTTGGCTACTGAAGCTTTCTTT.

A few counts support this clonotype. The CDR3 DNA reads TGTGCCATGGCGGGGGCCACAGATACGCAGTATTTT. This encodes CAMAGATDTQYF. V is TRBV2 and J is TRBJ2-3, with D possibly TRBD2 on 7 matching bases. Trimming took 10 bases from V and 2 from J, leaving 10 bases between them. The germline gives CDR1 SNHLY, CDR2 FYNNEI. The CDR3 totals 12 residues.

This clonotype was observed a handful of times. The chain is built from TRBV5-6 and TRBJ1-5; possible D gene TRBD1, 6 bases. Trimming cost V 3 bases and J 7 bases, with 11 bases left between them. In germline, CDR1 is SGHDT, CDR2 YYEEEE. The CDR3 is made up of 13 amino acids. DNA of the CDR3: TGTGCCAGCAGCTGGGGGCAGGGACAGCCCCAGCATTTT. This translates into CASSWGQGQPQHF.

This clonotype was picked up a small number of times. The V and J genes are TRBV5-1 and TRBJ2-1, with 7 bases aligning to TRBD1. J lost 1 base, V lost 3 bases, and 4 bases had no gene match. The CDR3 covers 15 residues. Germline-derived CDR1 and CDR2 are SGHRS and YFSETQ. The CDR3 DNA is TGCGCCAGCAGCTGGACAGGCGGGTCCTACAATGAGCAGTTCTTC. It is translated as CASSWTGGSYNEQFF.

There are a few counts of this clonotype. The chain links TRBV19 to TRBJ2-4; D remains unclear. The germline V gene has CDR1 LNHDA and CDR2 SQIVND (reference sequence). The CDR3 has 14 residues. V was clipped by 5 bases and J by 3 bases, with 11 bases between them. The CDR3 protein is CASSAEVGKNIQYF. The CDR3 DNA follows: TGTGCCAGTAGTGCAGAAGTTGGCAAAAACATTCAGTACTTC.

This clonotype was counted only a few times. The rearrangement uses TRBV3-1 and TRBJ1-2; 7 nucleotides agree with TRBD1. Unmatched junction bases numbered 9, after V lost 2 bases and J lost 6 bases. Germline-derived CDR1 and CDR2 are LGHDT and YNNKEL (reference sequence). The CDR3 contains 15 residues. The chain's CDR3 is CASSQRGDSRDGYTF. CDR3 nucleotides: TGTGCCAGCAGCCAAAGGGGGGACAGTCGTGATGGCTACACCTTC.

This clonotype has only a few counts. The chain couples TRBV6-2 or TRBV6-3 to TRBJ2-7; no clear D gene. V lost 5 bases and J 2 bases, leaving 13 bases between the germline ends. Germline assignment: CDR1 MNHEY and CDR2 SVGEGT. This CDR3 contains 14 residues. DNA of the CDR3: TGTGCCAGCAGTCCCCCCAAAGGACCCTACGAGCAGTACTTC. It is translated as CASSPPKGPYEQYF.

The chain uses TRBV30 and TRBJ2-7; possibly TRBD2 for D (6 bases). Between the trimmed V and J ends, which lost 3 bases and 3 bases, there was a span of 18 bases. Germline loops: CDR1 GTSNPN, CDR2 SVGIG (reference sequence). This CDR3 is 15 amino acids long. In DNA form, the CDR3 reads TGTGCCTGGAGATACCGGGGTAGCGGCATCTACGAGCAGTACTTC. Its translation is CAWRYRGSGIYEQYF.

This clonotype was observed at least ten times. The CDR3 loop is CASSPLTISDNEQFF. In nucleotides, the CDR3 is TGTGCCAGCAGCCCTTTAACCATAAGCGACAATGAGCAGTTCTTC. This chain uses TRBV7-6 with TRBJ2-1, with unresolved D. Between the trimmed V and J ends, which lost 5 bases and 5 bases, there was a span of 16 bases. Germline loops: CDR1 SGHVS, CDR2 FNYEAQ. This CDR3 is 15 amino acids long. Based on the CDR3 plus reference TRBV7-6 and TRBJ2-1, the full variable domain is GAGVSQSPRYKVTKRGQDVALRCDPISGHVSLYWYRQALGQGPEFLTYFNYEAQQDKSGLPNDRFSAERPEGSISTLTIQRTEQRDSAMYRCASSPLTISDNEQFFGPGTRLTVL.

This clonotype was picked up a small number of times. This chain connects TRBV12-3 or TRBV12-4 to TRBJ2-1, with D hard to call. V was shortened by 6 bases and J by 8 bases, with 17 bases between the two germline ends. This CDR3 is 14 amino acids long. This CDR3 is CASSRETSRDEQFF. The CDR3 DNA reads as TGTGCCAGCAGCCGCGAGACAAGCCGGGATGAGCAGTTCTTC.

The rearrangement uses TRBV5-1 and TRBJ1-1; D perhaps matches TRBD1 (5 bases). The CDR3 length is 13 residues. Germline CDR1 SGHRS, CDR2 YFSETQ. V lost 2 bases and J 6 bases, leaving 11 bases between the germline ends. The CDR3 sequence: CASSFGGAAEAFF. Here the CDR3 DNA reads TGCGCCAGCAGCTTTGGGGGTGCCGCTGAAGCTTTCTTT.

This clonotype was found a few times. The CDR3 nucleotides read TGTGCCAGCATCGAAGGGGGCCGGTATGGCTACACCTTC. Its translation: CASIEGGRYGYTF. The chain recombines TRBV6-1 with TRBJ1-2, with 7 bases that match TRBD1. V lost 7 bases to trimming and J lost 5 bases; unmatched junction nucleotides: 7. The CDR3 covers 13 residues. The germline V gene has CDR1 MNHNS and CDR2 SASEGT.

This chain connects TRBV12-3 or TRBV12-4 to TRBJ2-1; D is ambiguous. This CDR3 has 13 residues. Trimming cost V 9 bases and J 0 bases, with 9 bases left between them. The CDR3 DNA is TGTGCCAGTTGTGAGAGCTCCTACAATGAGCAGTTCTTC. Translating it yields CASCESSYNEQFF.

This clonotype was recorded a few times. The rearrangement links TRBV12-3 or TRBV12-4 to TRBJ1-1; no firm D call. V was clipped by 3 bases and J by 6 bases, with 8 bases between them. The CDR3 is 12 residues long. The CDR3 loop reads CASSFIVSEAFF. Here the CDR3 DNA reads TGTGCCAGCAGTTTCATAGTCTCTGAAGCTTTCTTT.

The J gene is TRBJ2-2, the V gene TRBV15, with D perhaps being TRBD1 or TRBD2 (5 bases each). V lost 0 bases and J 6 bases, leaving 8 bases between the germline ends. CDR3 length equals 14 residues. Germline CDR1 reads LNHNV; CDR2 reads YYDKDF (reference sequence). CDR3 DNA: TGTGCCACCAGCAGAGATCGAGGGGCCGGGGAGCTGTTTTTT. Its translation is CATSRDRGAGELFF.